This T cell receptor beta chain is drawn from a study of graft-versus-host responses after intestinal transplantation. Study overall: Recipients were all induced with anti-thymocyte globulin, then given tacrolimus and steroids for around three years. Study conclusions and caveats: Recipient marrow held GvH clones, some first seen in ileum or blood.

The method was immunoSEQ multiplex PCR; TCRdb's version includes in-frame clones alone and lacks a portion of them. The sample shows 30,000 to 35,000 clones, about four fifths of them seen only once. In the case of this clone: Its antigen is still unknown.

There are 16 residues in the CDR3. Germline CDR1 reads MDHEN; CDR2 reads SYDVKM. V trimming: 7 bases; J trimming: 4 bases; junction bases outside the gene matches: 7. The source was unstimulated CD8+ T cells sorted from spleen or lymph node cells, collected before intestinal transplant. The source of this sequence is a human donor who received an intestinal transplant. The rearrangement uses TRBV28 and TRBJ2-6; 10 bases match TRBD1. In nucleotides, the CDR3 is TGTGCCAGCACCCCGACAGGGGGCTCGGGGGCCAACGTCCTGACTTTC. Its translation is CASTPTGGSGANVLTF. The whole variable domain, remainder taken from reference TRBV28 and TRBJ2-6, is DVKVTQSSRYLVKRTGEKVFLECVQDMDHENMFWYRQDPGLGLRLIYFSYDVKMKEKGDIPEGYSVSREKKERFSLILESASTNQTSMYLCASTPTGGSGANVLTFGAGSRLTVL.